Listed below are T cell receptor beta chains from one sample, sequenced in a study of T cell responses to AZD1222 COVID-19 vaccine. Generated by immunoSEQ multiplex PCR, the TCRdb table keeps only in-frame clones and is missing some. Among about 120,000 clones listed, roughly nine tenths were seen once. The sequencing used peripheral blood, collected on day 0 of AZD1222 vaccination. Receptor source: an adult in good health. Both conserved end residues are part of each CDR3. A D gene is named only where the DNA matches it firmly. The size entry is marked missing in some rows and otherwise reads once, few, many or a size class.

abundance: once; j_gene: TRBJ2-5; v_gene: TRBV6-5; d_gene: -; CDR3nt: TGTGCCAGCAGCAGGGGGGGCGACCCCCAAGAGACCCAGTACTTC; CDR3aa: CASSRGGDPQETQYF
abundance: -; j_gene: TRBJ1-5; v_gene: TRBV28; d_gene: -; CDR3nt: TGTGCCAGCTCTTCCCGGCGGGGAGATCAGCCCCAGCATTTT; CDR3aa: CASSSRRGDQPQHF
abundance: -; j_gene: TRBJ2-5; v_gene: TRBV5-6; d_gene: -; CDR3nt: TGTGCCAGCAGCTTGTTGAGGACCCCAGGCCGGGCAGAGACCCAGTACTTC; CDR3aa: CASSLLRTPGRAETQYF
abundance: -; j_gene: TRBJ2-3; v_gene: TRBV25-1; d_gene: -; CDR3nt: TGTGCCAGCAGTGACTGGGGAGGGGGCGCAGATACGCAGTATTTT; CDR3aa: CASSDWGGGADTQYF
abundance: -; j_gene: TRBJ1-1; v_gene: TRBV30; d_gene: -; CDR3nt: TGTGCCGACCAACGGGAAACTGAAGCTTTCTTT; CDR3aa: CADQRETEAFF
abundance: -; j_gene: TRBJ2-7; v_gene: TRBV13; d_gene: -; CDR3nt: TGTGCCAGCAGCTTATCAAGCGAGCAGTACTTC; CDR3aa: CASSLSSEQYF
abundance: -; j_gene: TRBJ1-5; v_gene: TRBV4-2; d_gene: -; CDR3nt: TGTGCCAGCAGCAAGAGTGGTGGGGACCTAATCCGCCCCCAGCATTTT; CDR3aa: CASSKSGGDLIRPQHF
abundance: -; j_gene: TRBJ1-3; v_gene: TRBV12-5; d_gene: TRBD1; CDR3nt: TGTGCTAGTGGTCTTTCCACCGGGACAGGAATCGGAAACACCATATATTTT; CDR3aa: CASGLSTGTGIGNTIYF
abundance: once; j_gene: TRBJ1-1; v_gene: TRBV7-2; d_gene: -; CDR3nt: TGTGCCAGGACAGAAACAAGGACTGAAGCTTTCTTT; CDR3aa: CARTETRTEAFF
abundance: -; j_gene: TRBJ1-2; v_gene: TRBV9; d_gene: TRBD1; CDR3nt: TGTGCCAGCAGCGGAACAGGACAGGGCCCTTATGGCTACACCTTC; CDR3aa: CASSGTGQGPYGYTF
abundance: -; j_gene: TRBJ2-7; v_gene: TRBV5-1; d_gene: -; CDR3nt: TGCGCCAGCAGCTTAAGGGACTCTCTGTACGAGCAGTACTTC; CDR3aa: CASSLRDSLYEQYF
abundance: -; j_gene: TRBJ1-2; v_gene: TRBV7-2; d_gene: TRBD1; CDR3nt: TGTGCCAGCAGCTTAGGGACAGGGGCTGACTATGGCTACACCTTC; CDR3aa: CASSLGTGADYGYTF
abundance: -; j_gene: TRBJ1-2; v_gene: TRBV6-1; d_gene: TRBD1; CDR3nt: TGTGCCAGCAGTGACCTCTACAGGGGGCGAAACTATGGCTACACCTTC; CDR3aa: CASSDLYRGRNYGYTF
abundance: -; j_gene: TRBJ2-6; v_gene: TRBV30; d_gene: -; CDR3nt: TGTGCCTTTGACCTCTCTGGGGCCAACGTCCTGACTTTC; CDR3aa: CAFDLSGANVLTF
abundance: -; j_gene: TRBJ1-5; v_gene: TRBV6-5; d_gene: TRBD1; CDR3nt: TGTGCCAGCAGCCGACAGGGGGGCAATCAGCCCCAGCATTTT; CDR3aa: CASSRQGGNQPQHF
abundance: -; j_gene: TRBJ1-1; v_gene: TRBV20-1; d_gene: -; CDR3nt: TGCAGTGCTAGTAAAACGGGACCCATGAACACTGAAGCTTTCTTT; CDR3aa: CSASKTGPMNTEAFF
abundance: once; j_gene: TRBJ1-6; v_gene: TRBV9; d_gene: -; CDR3nt: TGTGCCAGCAGCGTAGCAGGGGATTCACCCCTCCACTTT; CDR3aa: CASSVAGDSPLHF
abundance: -; j_gene: TRBJ1-2; v_gene: TRBV19; d_gene: -; CDR3nt: TGTGCCAGTAAGCCGCGGGGTCCCGGAGGCTACACCTTC; CDR3aa: CASKPRGPGGYTF
abundance: -; j_gene: TRBJ2-5; v_gene: TRBV2; d_gene: -; CDR3nt: TGTGCCAGCAGTGAACTTGGCAGGGAAGAGACCCAGTACTTC; CDR3aa: CASSELGREETQYF
abundance: -; j_gene: TRBJ2-1; v_gene: TRBV6-4; d_gene: TRBD1; CDR3nt: TGTGCCAGCAGTGCCTCAAGTAGGACAGGGGAACATGAGCAGTTCTTC; CDR3aa: CASSASSRTGEHEQFF
abundance: -; j_gene: TRBJ2-3; v_gene: TRBV11-1; d_gene: -; CDR3nt: TGTGCCAGCAGCGGATCGGGACTCCGCACAGATACGCAGTATTTT; CDR3aa: CASSGSGLRTDTQYF
abundance: -; j_gene: TRBJ2-1; v_gene: TRBV7-9; d_gene: -; CDR3nt: TGTGCCAGCAGCTTAGTACCCCAGGGTGAGCAGTTCTTC; CDR3aa: CASSLVPQGEQFF
abundance: -; j_gene: TRBJ1-2; v_gene: TRBV19; d_gene: TRBD1; CDR3nt: TGTGCCAGTAGTACCCTCTTCCCGACAGGGCAAACCTTC; CDR3aa: CASSTLFPTGQTF
abundance: -; j_gene: TRBJ2-1; v_gene: TRBV5-1; d_gene: -; CDR3nt: TGCGCCAGCAGCTTGGGGGCCGGCGGTGAGCAGTTCTTC; CDR3aa: CASSLGAGGEQFF
abundance: -; j_gene: TRBJ2-7; v_gene: TRBV28; d_gene: -; CDR3nt: TGTGCCAGCAGTCCCACCGGACTCCAGTACGAGCAGTACTTC; CDR3aa: CASSPTGLQYEQYF
abundance: few; j_gene: TRBJ2-6; v_gene: TRBV5-1; d_gene: -; CDR3nt: TGCGCCAGCAGCCACACCTCAGGTGGGGTCAACGTCCTGACTTTC; CDR3aa: CASSHTSGGVNVLTF
abundance: -; j_gene: TRBJ2-1; v_gene: TRBV5-1; d_gene: -; CDR3nt: TGCGCCAGCAGCCCTGGTGAGACCTACAATGAGCAGTTCTTC; CDR3aa: CASSPGETYNEQFF
abundance: -; j_gene: TRBJ2-3; v_gene: TRBV5-1; d_gene: -; CDR3nt: TGCGCCAGCAGATCGGGTTACGGCACAGATACGCAGTATTTT; CDR3aa: CASRSGYGTDTQYF
abundance: -; j_gene: TRBJ1-5; v_gene: TRBV30; d_gene: -; CDR3nt: TGTGCCTGGTGTCCAGGTGCCAATCAGCCCCAGCATTTT; CDR3aa: CAWCPGANQPQHF
abundance: -; j_gene: TRBJ2-1; v_gene: TRBV6-1; d_gene: TRBD2; CDR3nt: TGTGCCAGCAGTGCCAGCGGGGCGGGAGTGACCTACAATGAGCAGTTCTTC; CDR3aa: CASSASGAGVTYNEQFF
abundance: -; j_gene: TRBJ2-7; v_gene: TRBV6-6; d_gene: -; CDR3nt: TGTGCCAGCAGTCCTCAGGGTTACGAGCAGTACTTC; CDR3aa: CASSPQGYEQYF
abundance: -; j_gene: TRBJ1-2; v_gene: TRBV28; d_gene: TRBD1; CDR3nt: TGTGCCAGCAGTGCAGGGGGCAACTATGGCTACACCTTC; CDR3aa: CASSAGGNYGYTF
abundance: -; j_gene: TRBJ2-3; v_gene: TRBV7-7; d_gene: TRBD2; CDR3nt: TGTGCTAGCAGCCCTACGACTAGCGGGGTCGCAGATACGCAGTATTTT; CDR3aa: CASSPTTSGVADTQYF
abundance: -; j_gene: TRBJ2-1; v_gene: TRBV6-5; d_gene: -; CDR3nt: TGTGCCAGCAGTTACGGGGCAGGGAGGCACAATGAGCAGTTCTTC; CDR3aa: CASSYGAGRHNEQFF
abundance: -; j_gene: TRBJ2-1; v_gene: TRBV28; d_gene: TRBD2; CDR3nt: TGTGCCAGCAGTCCGATGACTAGCGGGGCTTACAATGAGCAGTTCTTC; CDR3aa: CASSPMTSGAYNEQFF
abundance: few; j_gene: TRBJ2-7; v_gene: TRBV6-5; d_gene: TRBD1; CDR3nt: TGTGCCACCGAACGCGGGACAGGGGTTGTCGAGCAGTACTTC; CDR3aa: CATERGTGVVEQYF
abundance: once; j_gene: TRBJ1-1; v_gene: TRBV30; d_gene: -; CDR3nt: TGTGCCGGGCGGTGGGGTCGAGGGACTGAAGCTTTCTTT; CDR3aa: CAGRWGRGTEAFF
abundance: -; j_gene: TRBJ1-5; v_gene: TRBV30; d_gene: -; CDR3nt: TGTGCCTGGAGTTTGTATAGCAATCAGCCCCAGCATTTT; CDR3aa: CAWSLYSNQPQHF
abundance: -; j_gene: TRBJ2-1; v_gene: TRBV3-1/TRBV3-2; d_gene: -; CDR3nt: TGTGCCAGCAGCCTCCAGGATGAGCAGTTCTTC; CDR3aa: CASSLQDEQFF
abundance: -; j_gene: TRBJ1-5; v_gene: TRBV12-3/TRBV12-4; d_gene: -; CDR3nt: TGTGCCAGCAGAAGGGGTAACAATCAGCCCCAGCATTTT; CDR3aa: CASRRGNNQPQHF
abundance: -; j_gene: TRBJ1-2; v_gene: TRBV2; d_gene: -; CDR3nt: TGTGCCAGCAGTGACCGGGACGCCAGGGCTGGCTACACCTTC; CDR3aa: CASSDRDARAGYTF